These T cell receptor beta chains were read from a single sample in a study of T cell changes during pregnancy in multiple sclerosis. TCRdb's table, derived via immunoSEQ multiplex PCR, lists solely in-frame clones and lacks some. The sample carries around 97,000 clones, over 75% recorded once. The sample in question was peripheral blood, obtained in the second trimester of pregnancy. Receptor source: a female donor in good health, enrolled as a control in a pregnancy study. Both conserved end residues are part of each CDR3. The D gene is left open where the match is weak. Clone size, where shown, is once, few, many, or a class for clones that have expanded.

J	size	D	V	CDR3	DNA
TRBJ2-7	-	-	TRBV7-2	CASTRGAASYEQYF	TGTGCCAGCACCAGGGGGGCGGCATCCTACGAGCAGTACTTC
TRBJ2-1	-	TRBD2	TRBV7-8	CASRPSGRRGNSYNEQFF	TGTGCCAGCAGACCATCGGGGAGGCGGGGGAACTCCTACAATGAGCAGTTCTTC
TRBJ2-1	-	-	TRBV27	CATESRVDEQFF	TGTGCCACCGAGTCCCGGGTGGATGAGCAGTTCTTC
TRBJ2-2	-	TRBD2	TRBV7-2	CASSRGLAGRGELFF	TGTGCCAGCAGCCGGGGACTAGCGGGACGGGGGGAGCTGTTTTTT
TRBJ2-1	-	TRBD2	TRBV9	CASSAPSGRYNEQFF	TGTGCCAGCAGCGCCCCTAGCGGGAGGTACAATGAGCAGTTCTTC
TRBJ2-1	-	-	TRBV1	CTSSQQSGEYYNEQFF	TGCACCAGCAGCCAACAATCAGGGGAGTACTACAATGAGCAGTTCTTC
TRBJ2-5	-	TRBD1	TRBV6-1	CASSEGGTGRGETQYF	TGTGCCAGCAGTGAAGGGGGGACAGGTCGGGGGGAGACCCAGTACTTC
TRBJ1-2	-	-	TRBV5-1	CASSSNPGSYGYTF	TGCGCCAGCAGCTCAAACCCCGGGTCCTATGGCTACACCTTC
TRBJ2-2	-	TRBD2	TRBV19	CASSLLLAGGRTGELFF	TGTGCCAGTAGTTTACTTCTAGCGGGGGGCCGGACCGGGGAGCTGTTTTTT
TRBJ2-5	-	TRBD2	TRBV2	CASRSGLVSSTQYF	TGTGCCAGCAGGTCGGGACTAGTCAGTTCGACCCAGTACTTC
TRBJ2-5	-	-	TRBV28	CAGRRIRGETQYF	TGTGCCGGGCGACGAATTCGGGGAGAGACCCAGTACTTC
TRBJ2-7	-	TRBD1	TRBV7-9	CASSQVGGRAYEQYF	TGTGCCAGCAGCCAGGTAGGGGGCAGGGCCTACGAGCAGTACTTC
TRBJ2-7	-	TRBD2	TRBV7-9	CASSLAGTSGGLSYEQYF	TGTGCCAGCAGCTTAGCGGGCACTAGCGGGGGGCTCTCCTACGAGCAGTACTTC
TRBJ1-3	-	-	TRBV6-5	CATQSSGNTIYF	TGTGCCACACAGAGCTCTGGAAACACCATATATTTT
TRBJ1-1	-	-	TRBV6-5	CASSYSTGSMNTEAFF	TGTGCCAGCAGTTACTCGACCGGGTCCATGAACACTGAAGCTTTCTTT
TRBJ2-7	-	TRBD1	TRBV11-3	CASSLGGQVNEQYF	TGTGCCAGCAGCCTAGGCGGACAGGTGAACGAGCAGTACTTC
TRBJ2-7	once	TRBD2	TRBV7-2	CASSDGGLAGREQYF	TGTGCCAGCAGCGACGGCGGACTAGCGGGAAGAGAGCAGTACTTC
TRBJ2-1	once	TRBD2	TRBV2	CAGASGSGNEQFF	TGTGCCGGAGCTAGCGGGAGTGGCAATGAGCAGTTCTTC
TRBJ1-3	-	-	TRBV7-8	CASSLSQGSSGNTIYF	TGTGCCAGCAGCTTAAGTCAGGGGAGCTCTGGAAACACCATATATTTT
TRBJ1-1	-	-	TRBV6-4	CAITDTTLGEHTEAFF	TGTGCCATCACCGACACAACCCTCGGGGAACACACTGAAGCTTTCTTT
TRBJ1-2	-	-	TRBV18	CASSPYSPQVYGYTF	TGTGCCAGCTCACCATATTCCCCACAAGTATATGGCTACACCTTC
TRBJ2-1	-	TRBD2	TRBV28	CASRNEHGTSGTLEQFF	TGTGCCAGCAGAAACGAACATGGGACTAGCGGGACCCTTGAGCAGTTCTTC
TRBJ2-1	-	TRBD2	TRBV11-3	CASSLEASGKNEQFF	TGTGCCAGCAGCTTAGAGGCTAGCGGGAAGAATGAGCAGTTCTTC
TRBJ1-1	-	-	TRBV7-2	CASSLGRGGNTEAFF	TGTGCCAGCAGCTTGGGGAGGGGCGGGAACACTGAAGCTTTCTTT
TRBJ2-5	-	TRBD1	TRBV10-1	CASSESRGPHQETQYF	TGCGCCAGCAGTGAGTCCAGGGGGCCCCACCAAGAGACCCAGTACTTC
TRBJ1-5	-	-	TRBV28	CASSFLEQDSNQPQHF	TGTGCCAGCAGTTTCCTTGAGCAGGATAGCAATCAGCCCCAGCATTTT
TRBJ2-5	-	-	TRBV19	CASSLSPQETQYF	TGTGCCAGTAGTCTTAGTCCACAAGAGACCCAGTACTTC
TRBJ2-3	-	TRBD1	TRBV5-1	CASSLVDRGKDTQYF	TGCGCCAGCAGCTTGGTTGACAGGGGAAAAGATACGCAGTATTTT
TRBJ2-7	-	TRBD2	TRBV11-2	CASSLEAGGGYEQYF	TGTGCCAGCAGCTTAGAGGCGGGGGGTGGCTACGAGCAGTACTTC
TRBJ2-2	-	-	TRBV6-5	CASSYRENGELFF	TGTGCCAGCAGTTACCGGGAAAACGGGGAGCTGTTTTTT
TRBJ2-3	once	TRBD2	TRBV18	CASSPPVRAGVVDTQYF	TGTGCCAGCTCACCACCGGTGCGAGCGGGAGTGGTAGATACGCAGTATTTT
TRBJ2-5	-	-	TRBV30	CAWRFSTDIQETQYF	TGTGCCTGGAGATTTTCCACAGATATCCAAGAGACCCAGTACTTC
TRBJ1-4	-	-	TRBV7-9	CASSFKTGRLGGNEKLFF	TGTGCCAGCAGCTTTAAGACAGGACGACTTGGGGGTAATGAAAAACTGTTTTTT
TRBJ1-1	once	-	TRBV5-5	CASSRRGDTEAFF	TGTGCCAGCAGCCGGCGCGGGGACACTGAAGCTTTCTTT
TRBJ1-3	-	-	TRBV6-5	CASSLGDGNTIYF	TGTGCCAGCAGTTTGGGAGATGGAAACACCATATATTTT
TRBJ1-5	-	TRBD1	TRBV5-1	CASSLGQGRVRNQPQHF	TGCGCCAGCAGCTTGGGACAGGGGCGCGTAAGAAATCAGCCCCAGCATTTT
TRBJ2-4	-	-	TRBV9	CASSADRDIQYF	TGTGCCAGCAGCGCAGACAGAGACATTCAGTACTTC
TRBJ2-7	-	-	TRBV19	CASSMWQSTYEQYF	TGTGCCAGTAGTATGTGGCAGTCAACCTACGAGCAGTACTTC
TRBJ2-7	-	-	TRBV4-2	CASSQDPPGRGTYEQYF	TGTGCCAGCAGCCAAGATCCCCCGGGGCGGGGCACCTACGAGCAGTACTTC
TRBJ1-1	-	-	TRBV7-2	CASSLNRVNTEAFF	TGTGCCAGCAGCTTAAACAGGGTTAACACTGAAGCTTTCTTT
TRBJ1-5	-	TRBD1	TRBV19	CASSIRTGTYGNQPQHF	TGTGCCAGTAGTATACGGACAGGGACCTATGGGAATCAGCCCCAGCATTTT
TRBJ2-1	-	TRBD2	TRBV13	CASSLGGTSRWQFF	TGTGCCAGCAGCTTAGGAGGGACTAGCCGGTGGCAGTTCTTC
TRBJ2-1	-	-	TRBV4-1	CASSQGQGWGNEQFF	TGCGCCAGCAGCCAGGGGCAGGGATGGGGCAATGAGCAGTTCTTC
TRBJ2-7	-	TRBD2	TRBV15	CATSSLAGGKEQYF	TGTGCCACCAGCAGCCTAGCGGGAGGGAAAGAGCAGTACTTC
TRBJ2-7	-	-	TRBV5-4	CASSSTGSVEQYF	TGTGCCAGCAGCTCTACAGGGTCCGTCGAGCAGTACTTC
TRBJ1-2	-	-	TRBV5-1	CASSSPGTIHLF	TGCGCCAGCAGCTCGCCCGGGACAATCCACTTGTTC
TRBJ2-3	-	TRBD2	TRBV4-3	CASSPSLAGPTDTQYF	TGCGCCAGCAGCCCTTCTCTAGCGGGCCCCACAGATACGCAGTATTTT
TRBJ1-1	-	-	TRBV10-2	CASSESKGGQLKPNTEAFF	TGCGCCAGCAGTGAGTCGAAGGGCGGACAATTAAAACCAAACACTGAAGCTTTCTTT
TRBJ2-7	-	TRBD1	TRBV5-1	CASSPDRDRVYEQYF	TGCGCCAGCAGCCCAGACCGGGACAGGGTCTACGAGCAGTACTTC
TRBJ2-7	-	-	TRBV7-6	CASSLATGSYEQYF	TGTGCCAGCAGCTTAGCTACAGGCTCCTACGAGCAGTACTTC